This T cell receptor beta chain was captured by sequencing in a study of Ad26.COV2.S vaccination and SARS-CoV-2 variants. In the study overall: A participant enrolled in the COV1001 Ad26.COV2.S trial arm provided the sample. Study conclusions and caveats: After vaccination, substantial breadth of spike-specific CD8+ and CD4+ responses was reported.

TCRdb's table, derived via immunoSEQ multiplex PCR, lists solely in-frame clones and lacks some. The repertoire holds about half a million clones, with 80% to 90% as singletons. CDR1 is MNHEY, CDR2 SVGAGI, per germline. This CDR3 comprises 12 residues. The V end was cut by 5 bases, the J end by 5 bases, with 6 bases between. Regarding this clone: Antigen unknown.

The treatment is: over 15 received Ad26.COV2.S at low or high dose, single or two shots; roughly five received placebo; per-sample allocation not given. Specimen acquisition occurred on day 63 following the initial vaccine or placebo injection. This clonotype originated in a person between 18 and 65 years old who received the Ad26.COV2.S COVID-19 vaccine or a placebo. The source material was peripheral blood, sampled in a trial of Ad26.COV2.S vaccine versus placebo. The chain combines TRBV6-5 with TRBJ2-2; no firm D call. The CDR3 bases are TGTGCCAGCAGTACCCTGACCGGGGAGCTGTTTTTT. It translates to CASSTLTGELFF.